The rows below give T cell receptor beta chains drawn from one sample of a study of T-cell reconstitution after alpha-beta-depleted transplantation in children. TCRdb itself ran the PCR reads through MiXCR, one entry per CDR3 protein. Here the sample spans hundreds of thousands of distinct CDR3 sequences, roughly 17% being singletons. Sequenced material: PBMCs from the stem cell graft donor, taken from the stem cell graft. All receptors derive from a human donor who donated a stem cell graft to a child with acute myeloid leukemia. The CDR3 runs from the conserved cysteine through the conserved F or W. The order of the fields is D gene, J gene, clone size, V gene, CDR3 DNA, CDR3 protein. D genes are given only for firm matches. Expanded clones get a size class; other rows say once, few or many, or leave the size out.

D gene: -
J gene: TRBJ1-5
clone size: -
V gene: TRBV5-5
CDR3 DNA: TGTGCCAGTCACCGGGGACACCCTAGCAATCAGCCCCAGCATTTT
CDR3 protein: CASHRGHPSNQPQHF

D gene: -
J gene: TRBJ2-5
clone size: many
V gene: TRBV20-1
CDR3 DNA: TGCAGTGCCCGGGACCACCGGCAAGAGACCCAGTACTTC
CDR3 protein: CSARDHRQETQYF

D gene: -
J gene: TRBJ2-3
clone size: -
V gene: TRBV29-1
CDR3 DNA: TGCAGCGTTGACAGGTTCACAGATACGCAGTATTTT
CDR3 protein: CSVDRFTDTQYF

D gene: TRBD1
J gene: TRBJ1-1
clone size: many
V gene: TRBV7-6
CDR3 DNA: TGTGCCAGCAGCCCGGGACAGGGGGCGCGATACACTGAAGCTTTCTTT
CDR3 protein: CASSPGQGARYTEAFF

D gene: -
J gene: TRBJ1-1
clone size: few
V gene: TRBV5-5
CDR3 DNA: TGTGCCAGCGGGGGGGGGGCGCCCCCCTGGGACACTGAAGCTTTCTTT
CDR3 protein: CASGGGAPPWDTEAFF

D gene: -
J gene: TRBJ1-3
clone size: many
V gene: TRBV10-3
CDR3 DNA: TGTGCCATCAGTGGAGATGGAAACACCATATATTTT
CDR3 protein: CAISGDGNTIYF

D gene: TRBD1
J gene: TRBJ1-4
clone size: -
V gene: TRBV9
CDR3 DNA: TGTGCCAGCAGCTATACAGGGGGTTCAGAAAAACTGTTTTTT
CDR3 protein: CASSYTGGSEKLFF

D gene: -
J gene: TRBJ2-7
clone size: -
V gene: TRBV4-1
CDR3 DNA: TGCGCCAGCAGCCAAATTGGTAGGGGCAGCAAGAAAGGCGAGCAGTACTTC
CDR3 protein: CASSQIGRGSKKGEQYF

D gene: -
J gene: TRBJ1-6
clone size: many
V gene: TRBV10-3
CDR3 DNA: TGTGCCATCAGTGTTATCGATAATTCGCCCCTCCACTTT
CDR3 protein: CAISVIDNSPLHF

D gene: -
J gene: TRBJ1-5
clone size: few
V gene: TRBV12-3/TRBV12-4
CDR3 DNA: TGTGCCAGCAGTTTTGGCCAGGGCATAAGGCCCCAGCATTTT
CDR3 protein: CASSFGQGIRPQHF

D gene: -
J gene: TRBJ2-1
clone size: many
V gene: TRBV12-3/TRBV12-4
CDR3 DNA: TGTGCCAGCAGTTTGTCCAGGGCGTTCAATGAGCAGTTCTTC
CDR3 protein: CASSLSRAFNEQFF

D gene: -
J gene: TRBJ1-5
clone size: -
V gene: TRBV27
CDR3 DNA: TGTGCCACCACCTCGTCGGCCAATCAGCCCCAGCATTTT
CDR3 protein: CATTSSANQPQHF

D gene: -
J gene: TRBJ1-1
clone size: many
V gene: TRBV6-1
CDR3 DNA: TGTGCCAGCAGTGAGCCGGGCAGAGGGAGCACTGAAGCTTTCTTT
CDR3 protein: CASSEPGRGSTEAFF

D gene: -
J gene: TRBJ1-1
clone size: many
V gene: TRBV20-1
CDR3 DNA: TGCAGTGCTCCCCCTTTGTTCGGTCGGCACACTGAAGCTTTCTTT
CDR3 protein: CSAPPLFGRHTEAFF

D gene: -
J gene: TRBJ2-2
clone size: few
V gene: TRBV15
CDR3 DNA: TGTGCCACCAGGGTACAGGGCTCCGGGGAGCTGTTTTTT
CDR3 protein: CATRVQGSGELFF

D gene: -
J gene: TRBJ2-1
clone size: few
V gene: TRBV7-8
CDR3 DNA: TGTGCCAGCAGCTTAAGCGGGTCGGGAGCCCAGATTGAGCAGTTCTTC
CDR3 protein: CASSLSGSGAQIEQFF

D gene: -
J gene: TRBJ2-5
clone size: -
V gene: TRBV29-1
CDR3 DNA: TGCAGCGTTGAATACGCGGAGACCCAGTACTTC
CDR3 protein: CSVEYAETQYF

D gene: -
J gene: TRBJ2-2
clone size: -
V gene: TRBV7-3
CDR3 DNA: TGTGCCAGCAGCTTGAACGGGGGCCGTATAGCCGGGGAGCTGTTTTTT
CDR3 protein: CASSLNGGRIAGELFF

D gene: TRBD1
J gene: TRBJ1-2
clone size: many
V gene: TRBV20-1
CDR3 DNA: TGCAGTGCGCCGGGACAGAAACACGCTAACTATGGCTACACCTTC
CDR3 protein: CSAPGQKHANYGYTF

D gene: -
J gene: TRBJ2-7
clone size: few
V gene: TRBV20-1
CDR3 DNA: TGCAGTGCTAGAGAGTCGAGCGCCGAGCAGTACTTC
CDR3 protein: CSARESSAEQYF

D gene: -
J gene: TRBJ1-1
clone size: many
V gene: TRBV29-1
CDR3 DNA: TGCAGCGTTACCCCCCGGCAGCTGAACACTGAAGCTTTCTTT
CDR3 protein: CSVTPRQLNTEAFF

D gene: TRBD1
J gene: TRBJ1-4
clone size: few
V gene: TRBV28
CDR3 DNA: TGTGCCAGCAGTTTAGTACAGGGGAATGGAAAACTGTTTTTT
CDR3 protein: CASSLVQGNGKLFF

D gene: TRBD1
J gene: TRBJ2-7
clone size: many
V gene: TRBV6-1
CDR3 DNA: TGTGCCAGCAAACTTGGACAGGGGAACTACGAGCAGTACTTC
CDR3 protein: CASKLGQGNYEQYF

D gene: -
J gene: TRBJ2-5
clone size: few
V gene: TRBV12-3/TRBV12-4
CDR3 DNA: TGTGCCAGCAGTTTTCGGCCCGGGAAGACCCAGTACTTC
CDR3 protein: CASSFRPGKTQYF

D gene: TRBD1
J gene: TRBJ1-2
clone size: few
V gene: TRBV7-2
CDR3 DNA: TGTGCCAGCAGCCCCCCGGGACAGTCATATGGCTACACCTTC
CDR3 protein: CASSPPGQSYGYTF

D gene: TRBD1
J gene: TRBJ2-5
clone size: -
V gene: TRBV10-3
CDR3 DNA: TGTGCCATCAAAAAGGGACAGGAGCCGCCGGAGACCCAGTACTTC
CDR3 protein: CAIKKGQEPPETQYF

D gene: -
J gene: TRBJ1-5
clone size: many
V gene: TRBV12-3/TRBV12-4
CDR3 DNA: TGTGCCAGCAGTTCTTCCCAGCCCCAGCATTTT
CDR3 protein: CASSSSQPQHF

D gene: -
J gene: TRBJ1-4
clone size: many
V gene: TRBV11-2
CDR3 DNA: TGTGCCAGCAGCTCGACAGGCCCGACGGCTAATGAAAAACTGTTTTTT
CDR3 protein: CASSSTGPTANEKLFF

D gene: TRBD1
J gene: TRBJ2-7
clone size: -
V gene: TRBV7-2
CDR3 DNA: TGTGCCAGCAGCTTAAGGACAGGCCGCTACGAGCAGTACTTC
CDR3 protein: CASSLRTGRYEQYF

D gene: TRBD2
J gene: TRBJ2-5
clone size: -
V gene: TRBV6-2/TRBV6-3
CDR3 DNA: TGTGCCAGCAGTTACGGCGGACTAGCGGGGGGGCCAGAGACCCAGTACTTC
CDR3 protein: CASSYGGLAGGPETQYF

D gene: -
J gene: TRBJ1-1
clone size: many
V gene: TRBV12-3/TRBV12-4
CDR3 DNA: TGCGCCAGCAGCTTAGGGGCAGGGAACACTGAAGCTTTCTTT
CDR3 protein: CASSLGAGNTEAFF

D gene: -
J gene: TRBJ1-3
clone size: many
V gene: TRBV20-1
CDR3 DNA: TGCAGTGCTAGAGATAAAGGGGTAGTTGGAAACACCATATATTTT
CDR3 protein: CSARDKGVVGNTIYF

D gene: -
J gene: TRBJ2-2
clone size: -
V gene: TRBV7-9
CDR3 DNA: TGTGCCAGCAGCTTAGAATCGGGCAGTATTACCGGGGAGCTGTTTTTT
CDR3 protein: CASSLESGSITGELFF

D gene: -
J gene: TRBJ2-1
clone size: many
V gene: TRBV20-1
CDR3 DNA: TGCAGTGCGAGGAGCCCGGGACAAAACTACAATGAGCAGTTCTTC
CDR3 protein: CSARSPGQNYNEQFF

D gene: -
J gene: TRBJ1-1
clone size: -
V gene: TRBV29-1
CDR3 DNA: TGCAGCGTTGAGGGGGAGGAAAACACTGAAGCTTTCTTT
CDR3 protein: CSVEGEENTEAFF

D gene: TRBD1
J gene: TRBJ1-1
clone size: few
V gene: TRBV20-1
CDR3 DNA: TGCTGTGCTAGAGATCCGGCGAGGGGGCTGGGATTGTCTGAAGCTTTCTTT
CDR3 protein: CCARDPARGLGLSEAFF

D gene: -
J gene: TRBJ2-3
clone size: few
V gene: TRBV25-1
CDR3 DNA: TGTGCCAGCAGTGATCAGGGTCTGCCAGATACGCAGTATTTT
CDR3 protein: CASSDQGLPDTQYF

D gene: -
J gene: TRBJ2-1
clone size: -
V gene: TRBV24-1
CDR3 DNA: TGTGCCACCAGTGTGGTAGGGGACAATGAGCAGTTCTTC
CDR3 protein: CATSVVGDNEQFF

D gene: -
J gene: TRBJ2-3
clone size: few
V gene: TRBV20-1
CDR3 DNA: TGCAGTGGGGGACGGGATGGTGGAGATACGCAGTATTTT
CDR3 protein: CSGGRDGGDTQYF

D gene: -
J gene: TRBJ1-5
clone size: many
V gene: TRBV29-1
CDR3 DNA: TGCAGCGTTGGAGAGGGGGGAGCCGGACAGCCCCAGCATTTT
CDR3 protein: CSVGEGGAGQPQHF

D gene: -
J gene: TRBJ1-2
clone size: many
V gene: TRBV20-1
CDR3 DNA: TGCAGTGCCCAAGGGACGTTAGGCTACACCTTC
CDR3 protein: CSAQGTLGYTF

D gene: TRBD2
J gene: TRBJ2-3
clone size: many
V gene: TRBV20-1
CDR3 DNA: TGCAGTGCCAAACAGCGGGGGGGAGGAGATACGCAGTATTTT
CDR3 protein: CSAKQRGGGDTQYF

D gene: -
J gene: TRBJ2-1
clone size: -
V gene: TRBV20-1
CDR3 DNA: TGCAGTGCTAGTCCCTCGGCCTACAATGAGCAGTTCTTC
CDR3 protein: CSASPSAYNEQFF

D gene: -
J gene: TRBJ2-2
clone size: -
V gene: TRBV24-1
CDR3 DNA: TGTGCCACCAGTGACCTCTCTCCGCGGGCAAACACCGGGGAGCTGTTTTTT
CDR3 protein: CATSDLSPRANTGELFF

D gene: -
J gene: TRBJ1-4
clone size: -
V gene: TRBV4-1
CDR3 DNA: TGCGCCAGCAGCCCCTCACCGGGTGGGGAAAAACTGTTTTTT
CDR3 protein: CASSPSPGGEKLFF

D gene: -
J gene: TRBJ1-5
clone size: -
V gene: TRBV24-1
CDR3 DNA: TGTGCCACCAGTGAGCAGGGAAGGAGTCCCCAGCATTTT
CDR3 protein: CATSEQGRSPQHF

D gene: -
J gene: TRBJ2-7
clone size: -
V gene: TRBV12-3/TRBV12-4
CDR3 DNA: TGTGCCAGCAGTTTGGGGTGGTTGGAGCAGTACTTC
CDR3 protein: CASSLGWLEQYF

D gene: -
J gene: TRBJ2-7
clone size: few
V gene: TRBV7-2
CDR3 DNA: TGTGCCAGCAGCTCCGGGATCTCCACCTACGAGCAGTACTTC
CDR3 protein: CASSSGISTYEQYF

D gene: TRBD2
J gene: TRBJ2-3
clone size: -
V gene: TRBV4-2
CDR3 DNA: TGTGCCAGCAGCCTAGGACTAGCGGGGCCTAGCACAGATACGCAGTATTTT
CDR3 protein: CASSLGLAGPSTDTQYF

D gene: -
J gene: TRBJ2-1
clone size: many
V gene: TRBV4-3
CDR3 DNA: TGCGCCAGCAGCCAGTACAATAATGAGCAGTTCTTC
CDR3 protein: CASSQYNNEQFF

D gene: -
J gene: TRBJ2-2
clone size: many
V gene: TRBV20-1
CDR3 DNA: TGCAGTGCTGGGACACCGCTTTCTCCCGGGGAGCTGTTTTTT
CDR3 protein: CSAGTPLSPGELFF

D gene: -
J gene: TRBJ1-6
clone size: -
V gene: TRBV10-3
CDR3 DNA: TGTGCCATCAGTCCGCGGACTGATGATACACCCCTCCACTTT
CDR3 protein: CAISPRTDDTPLHF

D gene: -
J gene: TRBJ1-6
clone size: many
V gene: TRBV20-1
CDR3 DNA: TGCAGTGCTAGTGCAGCGTATAATTCACCCCTCCACTTT
CDR3 protein: CSASAAYNSPLHF

D gene: -
J gene: TRBJ1-5
clone size: few
V gene: TRBV7-2
CDR3 DNA: TGTGCCAGCAGCGCCCCGGAGACAAGCAATCAGCCCCAGCATTTT
CDR3 protein: CASSAPETSNQPQHF

D gene: TRBD1
J gene: TRBJ2-2
clone size: few
V gene: TRBV29-1
CDR3 DNA: TGCAGCGTAGAGGGGGCAGACACCGGGGAGCTGTTTTTT
CDR3 protein: CSVEGADTGELFF

D gene: -
J gene: TRBJ2-2
clone size: -
V gene: TRBV7-2
CDR3 DNA: TGTGCCAGCAGCTTAGTGGCGTTCATTAACACCGGGGAGCTGTTTTTT
CDR3 protein: CASSLVAFINTGELFF

D gene: -
J gene: TRBJ1-6
clone size: -
V gene: TRBV6-5
CDR3 DNA: TGTGCCAGCAGTTCTGCGGGCCCGGGACCGAACTTTAATTCACCCCTCCACTTT
CDR3 protein: CASSSAGPGPNFNSPLHF

D gene: TRBD1
J gene: TRBJ1-1
clone size: many
V gene: TRBV20-1
CDR3 DNA: TGCAGTGCTAGACCGGTTGACAGGGGACTTAACACTGAAGCTTTCTTT
CDR3 protein: CSARPVDRGLNTEAFF

D gene: -
J gene: TRBJ1-1
clone size: few
V gene: TRBV6-2/TRBV6-3
CDR3 DNA: TGTGCCAGCAGATACAAAACAGGGTTTGAAGCTTTCTTT
CDR3 protein: CASRYKTGFEAFF